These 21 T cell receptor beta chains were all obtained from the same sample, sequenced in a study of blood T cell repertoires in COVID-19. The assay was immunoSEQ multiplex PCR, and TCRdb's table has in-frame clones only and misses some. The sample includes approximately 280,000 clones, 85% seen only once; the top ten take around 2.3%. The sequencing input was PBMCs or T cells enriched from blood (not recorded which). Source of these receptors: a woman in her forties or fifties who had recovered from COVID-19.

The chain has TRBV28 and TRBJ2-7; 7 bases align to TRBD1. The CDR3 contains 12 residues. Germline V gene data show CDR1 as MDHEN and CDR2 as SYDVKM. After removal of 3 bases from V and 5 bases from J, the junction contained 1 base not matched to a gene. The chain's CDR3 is CASSLDRHEQYF. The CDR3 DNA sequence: TGTGCCAGCAGTTTGGACAGGCACGAGCAGTACTTC.

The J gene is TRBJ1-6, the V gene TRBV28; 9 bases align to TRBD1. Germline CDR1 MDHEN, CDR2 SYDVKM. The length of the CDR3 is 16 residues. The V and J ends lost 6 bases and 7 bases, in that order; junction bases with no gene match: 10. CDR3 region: CASSSPDRGSNSPLHF. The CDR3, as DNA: TGTGCCAGCAGCTCTCCGGACAGGGGTTCGAATTCACCCCTCCACTTT.

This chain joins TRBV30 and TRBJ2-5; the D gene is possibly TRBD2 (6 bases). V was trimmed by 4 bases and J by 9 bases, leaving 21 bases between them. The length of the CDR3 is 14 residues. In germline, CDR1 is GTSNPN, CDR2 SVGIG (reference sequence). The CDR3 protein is CAWTSSGQDSAQYF. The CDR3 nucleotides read TGTGCCTGGACCAGTAGCGGCCAGGACTCGGCCCAGTACTTC.

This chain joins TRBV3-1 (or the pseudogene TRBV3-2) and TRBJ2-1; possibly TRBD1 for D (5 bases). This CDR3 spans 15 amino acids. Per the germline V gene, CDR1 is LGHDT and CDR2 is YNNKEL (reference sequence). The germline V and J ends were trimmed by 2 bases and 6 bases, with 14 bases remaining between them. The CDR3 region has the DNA TGTGCCAGCAGCCAATCTCGGCAGGGCCTCAATGAGCAGTTCTTC. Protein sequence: CASSQSRQGLNEQFF.

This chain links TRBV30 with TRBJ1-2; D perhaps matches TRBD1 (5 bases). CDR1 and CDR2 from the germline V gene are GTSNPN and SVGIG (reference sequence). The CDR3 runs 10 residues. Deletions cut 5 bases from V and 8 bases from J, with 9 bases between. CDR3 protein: CAWVGPGYTF. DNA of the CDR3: TGTGCCTGGGTGGGGCCCGGCTACACCTTC.

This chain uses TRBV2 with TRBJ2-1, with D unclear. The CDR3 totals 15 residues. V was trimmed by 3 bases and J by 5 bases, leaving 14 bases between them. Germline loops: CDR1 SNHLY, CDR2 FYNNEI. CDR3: CASSDDSQTNNEQFF. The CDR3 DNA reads TGTGCCAGCAGTGATGACTCCCAGACCAACAATGAGCAGTTCTTC.

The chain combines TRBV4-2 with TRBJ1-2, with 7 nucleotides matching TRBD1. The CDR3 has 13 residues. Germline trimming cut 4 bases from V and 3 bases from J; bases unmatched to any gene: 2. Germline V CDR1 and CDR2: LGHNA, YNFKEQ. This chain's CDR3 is CASSPRGDYGYTF. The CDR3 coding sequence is TGTGCCAGCAGCCCCAGGGGGGACTATGGCTACACCTTC.

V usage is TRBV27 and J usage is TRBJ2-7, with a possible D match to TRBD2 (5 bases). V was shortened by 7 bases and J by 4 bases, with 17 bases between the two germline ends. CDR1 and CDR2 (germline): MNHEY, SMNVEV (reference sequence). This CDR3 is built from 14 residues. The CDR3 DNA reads TGTGCCAGCACCGCCGGGAACTTAGGATACGAGCAGTACTTC. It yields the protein CASTAGNLGYEQYF.

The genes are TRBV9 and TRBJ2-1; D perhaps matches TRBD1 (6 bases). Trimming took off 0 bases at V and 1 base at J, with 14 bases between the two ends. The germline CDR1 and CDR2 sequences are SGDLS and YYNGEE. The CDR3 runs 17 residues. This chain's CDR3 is CASSVVPGGGSYNEQFF. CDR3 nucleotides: TGTGCCAGCAGCGTAGTTCCTGGGGGCGGGTCCTACAATGAGCAGTTCTTC. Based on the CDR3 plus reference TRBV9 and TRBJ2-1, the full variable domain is DSGVTQTPKHLITATGQRVTLRCSPRSGDLSVYWYQQSLDQGLQFLIQYYNGEERAKGNILERFSAQQFPDLHSELNLSSLELGDSALYFCASSVVPGGGSYNEQFFGPGTRLTVL.

The CDR3 nucleotides are TGTGCCAGCAGCCCCCGACAGGGGAATCCCTACGAGCAGTACTTC. Amino acids: CASSPRQGNPYEQYF. This chain links TRBV3-1 (or the pseudogene TRBV3-2) with TRBJ2-7, with 8 bases matching TRBD1. This CDR3 has 15 residues. J was trimmed by 2 bases and V by 4 bases; bases with no gene match: 7. Germline values: CDR1 LGHDT, CDR2 YNNKEL (reference sequence).

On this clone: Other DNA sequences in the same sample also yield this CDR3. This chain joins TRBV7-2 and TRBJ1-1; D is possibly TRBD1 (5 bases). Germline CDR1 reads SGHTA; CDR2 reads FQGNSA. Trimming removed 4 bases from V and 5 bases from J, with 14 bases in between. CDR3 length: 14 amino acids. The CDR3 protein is CASSSGGVGTEAFF. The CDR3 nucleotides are TGTGCCAGCAGCTCAGGAGGGGTAGGGACTGAAGCTTTCTTT.

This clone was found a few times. For the CDR3, the DNA is TGTGCCAGCAGTCCAGGGGACAGACAAGAGACCCAGTACTTC. Amino acid sequence: CASSPGDRQETQYF. V gene TRBV27 combines with J gene TRBJ2-5; 7 bases map to TRBD1. The CDR3 length is 14 residues. V shed 5 bases, J shed 2 bases, and the junction held 5 bases outside the gene matches. From germline, CDR1 is MNHEY and CDR2 SMNVEV (reference sequence).

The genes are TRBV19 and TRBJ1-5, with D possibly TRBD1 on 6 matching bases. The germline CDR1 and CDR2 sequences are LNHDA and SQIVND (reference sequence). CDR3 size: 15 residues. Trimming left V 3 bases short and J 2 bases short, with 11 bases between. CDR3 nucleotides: TGTGCCAGTAGTATTGGACAGACAGGCAATCAGCCCCAGCATTTT. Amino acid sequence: CASSIGQTGNQPQHF.

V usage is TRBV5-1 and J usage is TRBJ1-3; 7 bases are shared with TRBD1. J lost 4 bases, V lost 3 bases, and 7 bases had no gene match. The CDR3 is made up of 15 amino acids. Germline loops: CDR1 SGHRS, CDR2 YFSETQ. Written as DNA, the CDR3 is TGCGCCAGCAGCTCAAGGACAGGTGAAGGAAACACCATATATTTT. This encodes CASSSRTGEGNTIYF.

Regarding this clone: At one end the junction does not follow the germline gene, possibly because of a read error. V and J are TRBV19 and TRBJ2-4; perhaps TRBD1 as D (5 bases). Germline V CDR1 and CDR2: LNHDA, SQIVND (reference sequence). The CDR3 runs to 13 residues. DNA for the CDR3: TGTGCCAGTAGTATAGATCGGCAGGGCGGCCCCAACTTC. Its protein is CASSIDRQGGPNF. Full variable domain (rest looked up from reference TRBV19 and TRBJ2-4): DGGITQSPKYLFRKEGQNVTLSCEQNLNHDAMYWYRQDPGQGLRLIYYSQIVNDFQKGDIAEGYSVSREKKESFPLTVTSAQKNPTAFYLCASSIDRQGGPNFGAGTRLSVL.

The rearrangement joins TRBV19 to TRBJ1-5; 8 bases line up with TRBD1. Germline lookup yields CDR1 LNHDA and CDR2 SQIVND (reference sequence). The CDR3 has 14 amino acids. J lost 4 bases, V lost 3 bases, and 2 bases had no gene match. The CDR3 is CASSIWTGNQPQHF. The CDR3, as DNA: TGTGCCAGTAGTATTTGGACAGGGAATCAGCCCCAGCATTTT.

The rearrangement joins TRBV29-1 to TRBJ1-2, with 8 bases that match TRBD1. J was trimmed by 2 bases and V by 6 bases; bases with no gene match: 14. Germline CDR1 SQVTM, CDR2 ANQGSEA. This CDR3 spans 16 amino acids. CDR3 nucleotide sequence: TGCAGCGTCGCCGACCAGGGGGCGTCCTTAAACTATGGCTACACCTTC. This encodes CSVADQGASLNYGYTF.

The CDR3 sequence: CATSRDTGLSGNTIYF. CDR3 sequence (DNA): TGTGCCACCAGCAGAGATACAGGCCTTTCTGGAAACACCATATATTTT. This chain joins TRBV15 and TRBJ1-3; TRBD1 is a possible D gene (5 bases). The CDR3 runs to 16 residues. Per germline, CDR1 LNHNV and CDR2 YYDKDF (reference sequence). The V gene lost 0 bases and the J gene lost 1 base, with 10 bases spanning the gap.

Here the CDR3 DNA reads TGTGCCAGCAGTCCCACACCAGACAGCTCCTACGAGCAGTACTTC. It yields the protein CASSPTPDSSYEQYF. The gene calls are TRBV6-5 and TRBJ2-7, with D tentatively TRBD1 (5 bases). In germline, CDR1 is MNHEY, CDR2 SVGAGI. V lost 5 bases, J lost 0 bases, and 14 bases lay in between. This CDR3 has 15 residues.

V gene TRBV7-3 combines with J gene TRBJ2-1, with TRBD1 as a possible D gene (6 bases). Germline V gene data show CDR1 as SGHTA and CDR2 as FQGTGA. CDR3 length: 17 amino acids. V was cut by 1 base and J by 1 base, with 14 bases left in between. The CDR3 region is CASSLIGGHPSYNEQFF. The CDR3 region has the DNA TGTGCCAGCAGCTTAATTGGGGGCCATCCTTCCTACAATGAGCAGTTCTTC.

The CDR3 nucleotides are TGCGCCAGCAGTCCTGATACAGGGAGCGAGCAGTACTTC. Amino acid sequence: CASSPDTGSEQYF. This chain connects TRBV5-1 to TRBJ2-7; tentatively, D is TRBD1 (6 bases). This CDR3 has 13 residues. Trimming shortened V by 5 bases and J by 6 bases, and 15 bases separated the two germline ends. From germline, CDR1 is SGHRS and CDR2 YFSETQ. Full variable domain (outside the CDR3, taken from reference TRBV5-1 and TRBJ2-7): KAGVTQTPRYLIKTRGQQVTLSCSPISGHRSVSWYQQTPGQGLQFLFEYFSETQRNKGNFPGRFSGRQFSNSRSEMNVSTLELGDSALYLCASSPDTGSEQYFGPGTRLTVT.